One sample yielded the 28 T cell receptor beta chains listed below, sequenced in a study of T cells expressing NK-cell markers. Following a re-call of the 5' RACE reads, TCRdb has one entry per CDR3 protein and lacks DNA. The sample's table shows about 300,000 distinct CDR3 sequences. Sequencing was performed on blood T cells: a sorted CD56 or NKG2C T cell subset, CD4+ or CD8+ T cells, or bulk PBMC T cells (not recorded which). The receptors shown here come from a woman aged 18 to 75 in good health.

V is TRBV28 and J is TRBJ1-2; with no DNA, the TCRdb D assignment of TRBD1 cannot be verified. CDR1 is MDHEN, CDR2 SYDVKM, per germline. The CDR3 consists of 12 residues. CDR3 sequence reads: CATGQGFYGYTF.

V usage is TRBV7-9 and J usage is TRBJ1-2; the TRBD1 assignment by TCRdb is unverifiable without DNA. The CDR3 length is 13 residues. Germline lookup yields CDR1 SEHNR and CDR2 FQNEAQ (reference sequence). This CDR3 is CASVGGSYYGYTF.

The chain uses TRBV7-3 and TRBJ1-2; TCRdb proposes TRBD1, but this gene call is untestable without DNA. The germline V gene has CDR1 SGHTA and CDR2 FQGTGA. There are 13 residues in the CDR3. The CDR3 is CASSLRDRDGYTF.

The chain employs TRBV18 and TRBJ1-4. The CDR3 consists of 13 residues. Looked up from germline, CDR1 is KGHSH and CDR2 is LQKENI. The CDR3 reads CASSPREKEKLFF.

The chain uses TRBV9 and TRBJ2-3; TCRdb designates TRBD2, a call that cannot be tested without DNA. The CDR3 is made up of 17 amino acids. Germline V gene data show CDR1 as SGDLS and CDR2 as YYNGEE. CDR3 protein: CASSVGWSGGGTDTQYF.

The chain combines TRBV7-2 with TRBJ2-1; TCRdb outputs TRBD2, but without DNA this stays unchecked. Germline V gives CDR1 SGHTA, CDR2 FQGNSA. The CDR3 spans 16 residues. The CDR3 sequence: CASRNQQGLASNEQFF.

The CDR3: CASRGGLIGPRSSYNEQFF. The rearrangement links TRBV25-1 to TRBJ2-1; the TCRdb D gene call, TRBD2, has no DNA to confirm it. Germline V gives CDR1 MGHDK, CDR2 SYGVNS. This CDR3 comprises 19 residues. Variable domain in full (rest from reference TRBV25-1 and TRBJ2-1): EADIYQTPRYLVIGTGKKITLECSQTMGHDKMYWYQQDPGMELHLIHYSYGVNSTEKGDLSSESTVSRIRTEHFPLTLESARPSHTSQYLCASRGGLIGPRSSYNEQFFGPGTRLTVL.

This chain connects TRBV20-1 to TRBJ2-7; with no DNA, the TCRdb D assignment of TRBD2 cannot be verified. CDR3 length: 16 amino acids. Germline CDR1 reads DFQATT; CDR2 reads SNEGSKA (reference sequence). CDR3 amino acids: CSARPHRGRSSYEQYF.

This chain uses TRBV12-3 or TRBV12-4 with TRBJ2-3; the D call from TCRdb, TRBD1, cannot be confirmed without DNA. This CDR3 region has 15 residues. CDR3: CASSFGQPSTDTQYF.

The rearrangement uses TRBV11-1 and TRBJ2-5; as DNA is missing, the TRBD1 call by TCRdb cannot be tested. The CDR3 is made up of 16 amino acids. Germline V CDR1 and CDR2: SGHAT, FQDESV (reference sequence). CDR3: CASSAGDRGFQETQYF.

This chain uses TRBV20-1 with TRBJ1-5; the D gene TCRdb calls, TRBD1, cannot be checked with no DNA. The germline V gene encodes CDR1 DFQATT and CDR2 SNEGSKA (reference sequence). This CDR3 has 14 amino acids. The CDR3 sequence is CSAKAGTGDQPQHF.

The gene calls are TRBV4-3 and TRBJ1-1; TCRdb gives TRBD1 as the D gene, but with no DNA this cannot be confirmed. CDR3 size: 16 residues. Per germline, CDR1 LGHNA and CDR2 YSLEER. CDR3 amino acids: CASSQARQGAGTEAFF.

The chain's CDR3 is CASRPTRNTEAFF. The gene calls are TRBV11-2 and TRBJ1-1. The germline V gene has CDR1 SGHAT and CDR2 FQNNGV. The CDR3 spans 13 residues.

The chain couples TRBV18 to TRBJ2-5; TCRdb reports TRBD1, a call that lacks DNA to check it against. Germline CDR1 and CDR2: KGHSH and LQKENI. The CDR3 covers 17 residues. The CDR3 region is CASSPPLGTGPKETQYF.

The chain has TRBV11-1 and TRBJ2-3; TCRdb designates TRBD2, a call that cannot be tested without DNA. The CDR3 has 14 residues. Germline lookup yields CDR1 SGHAT and CDR2 FQDESV (reference sequence). CDR3 loop: CASSLLREGDTQYF.

The chain recombines TRBV12-3 or TRBV12-4 with TRBJ1-3; TCRdb outputs TRBD1, but without DNA this stays unchecked. The CDR3 covers 15 residues. CDR3: CASSRGGGQDYTIYF.

This rearrangement joins TRBV19 to TRBJ1-5. Germline CDR1 and CDR2: LNHDA and SQIVND (reference sequence). The CDR3 length is 15 residues. The CDR3 loop is CASSTQDRALRPQHF. The variable domain in full, completed from reference TRBV19 and TRBJ1-5, reads DGGITQSPKYLFRKEGQNVTLSCEQNLNHDAMYWYRQDPGQGLRLIYYSQIVNDFQKGDIAEGYSVSREKKESFPLTVTSAQKNPTAFYLCASSTQDRALRPQHFGDGTRLSIL.

The chain carries TRBV12-3 or TRBV12-4 and TRBJ2-2; TCRdb picks TRBD2, but there is no DNA to check that call. The CDR3 consists of 15 residues. The CDR3 sequence is CASSRLAGEGGELFF.

The rearrangement joins TRBV2 to TRBJ2-3; absent DNA, TCRdb's TRBD2 call cannot be checked. Germline V CDR1 and CDR2: SNHLY, FYNNEI. The CDR3 has 14 residues. CDR3 sequence: CAIATSGATDTQYF. The complete variable domain, with remaining parts taken from reference TRBV2 and TRBJ2-3, reads EPEVTQTPSHQVTQMGQEVILRCVPISNHLYFYWYRQILGQKVEFLVSFYNNEISEKSEIFDDQFSVERPDGSNFTLKIRSTKLEDSAMYFCAIATSGATDTQYFGPGTRLTVL.

This CDR3 is CASSSPGRDEQFF. The rearrangement uses TRBV28 and TRBJ2-1; the D gene TCRdb calls, TRBD1, cannot be checked with no DNA. Germline V gene lookup returns CDR1 MDHEN and CDR2 SYDVKM. CDR3 size: 13 residues.

The gene calls are TRBV5-1 and TRBJ1-2; absent DNA, TCRdb's TRBD1 call cannot be checked. Per the germline V gene, CDR1 is SGHRS and CDR2 is YFSETQ. This CDR3 has 15 amino acids. The CDR3 region is CASSFPDRGDYGYTF. Using reference TRBV5-1 and TRBJ1-2 for the parts outside the CDR3, the full variable domain is KAGVTQTPRYLIKTRGQQVTLSCSPISGHRSVSWYQQTPGQGLQFLFEYFSETQRNKGNFPGRFSGRQFSNSRSEMNVSTLELGDSALYLCASSFPDRGDYGYTFGSGTRLTVV.

This chain joins TRBV29-1 and TRBJ2-1; absent DNA, TCRdb's TRBD2 call cannot be checked. The V gene's germline CDR1 is SQVTM and CDR2 ANQGSEA. The CDR3 sequence is 14 residues long. Here the CDR3 reads CSATSGSNYNEQFF.

The CDR3: CASSLRVMGNQPQHF. This chain links TRBV7-2 with TRBJ1-5. The germline gives CDR1 SGHTA, CDR2 FQGNSA. The CDR3 loop spans 15 amino acids.

The CDR3 reads CASSVAGQVGYTF. The chain uses TRBV2 and TRBJ1-2. From germline, CDR1 is SNHLY and CDR2 FYNNEI. CDR3 length: 13 amino acids. Supplemented by reference TRBV2 and TRBJ1-2, the full variable domain reads EPEVTQTPSHQVTQMGQEVILRCVPISNHLYFYWYRQILGQKVEFLVSFYNNEISEKSEIFDDQFSVERPDGSNFTLKIRSTKLEDSAMYFCASSVAGQVGYTFGSGTRLTVV.

V usage is TRBV7-3 and J usage is TRBJ2-1; no DNA is available, so the TRBD1 call from TCRdb remains unchecked. CDR1 and CDR2 from the germline V gene are SGHTA and FQGTGA. The CDR3 is 16 residues long. CDR3 sequence reads: CASSPGAGSSYNEQFF.

The chain couples TRBV5-6 to TRBJ1-1; lacking DNA, the TRBD1 call made by TCRdb goes unchecked. This CDR3 has 12 amino acids. CDR1 is SGHDT, CDR2 YYEEEE, per germline. The CDR3 loop reads CASSWGGYEAFF.

The genes are TRBV10-2 and TRBJ2-2; TCRdb gives TRBD2 as the D gene, but with no DNA this cannot be confirmed. Germline V gene data show CDR1 as WSHSY and CDR2 as SAAADI. The CDR3 runs 17 residues. The CDR3 loop reads CASWRGPGFLNTGELFF.

The V call is TRBV4-3, the J call TRBJ2-3; TCRdb gives TRBD2 as the D gene, but with no DNA this cannot be confirmed. Germline V lookup: CDR1 LGHNA, CDR2 YSLEER. This CDR3 comprises 20 residues. CDR3 sequence: CASSQAPAGQRLTSTDTQYF.